The T cell receptor (beta chain) under discussion was sequenced for a study of blood T cell repertoires in COVID-19. Study as a whole: Sites in the United States, Italy and Spain provided acute and convalescent COVID-19 samples.

Germline V gene sequence: CDR1 MNHNY, CDR2 SVGAGI (reference sequence). After removal of 6 bases from V and 3 bases from J, the junction contained 3 bases not matched to a gene. The CDR3 is 14 amino acids. In the source study's methods: Estimates of nucleated cell counts were drawn from the amplification of reference gene primers. Data came from immunoSEQ multiplex PCR; TCRdb stores just in-frame clones and leaves some out. That table supplies the V and J calls and clone size; D and trimming were determined from the DNA. Here the sample spans 70,000 to 95,000 clones, roughly 95% being singletons. The receptor was isolated from a human donor with active COVID-19. The donor label of this sample is uncertain. The sample comprised peripheral blood. The chain uses TRBV6-6 and TRBJ1-4; TRBD1 aligns across 8 bases. CDR3 residues: CASRPGGSNEKLFF. The CDR3 DNA is TGTGCCAGCAGACCAGGGGGCTCTAATGAAAAACTGTTTTTT.